This T cell receptor (beta chain) was obtained from a study of blood T cell repertoires in COVID-19. Trimming left V 0 bases short and J 2 bases short, with 19 bases between. The CDR3 has 18 residues. Per the original data handling: Amplifying reference gene primers gave estimates of nucleated cell counts. This table comes from immunoSEQ multiplex PCR, and its TCRdb copy is limited to in-frame clones, with some not included. V and J calls and clone size follow that table, whereas D and trimming were derived from the DNA. The data show about 14,000 clones, with approximately 90% seen just once and approximately 15% held by the top ten.

This chain connects TRBV5-7 to TRBJ2-3; D not certain. TRBV5-7 belongs to the ORF category, with a function that is uncertain. The receptor comes from a human donor with active COVID-19. The donor label of this sample is uncertain. The source material was peripheral blood. Here the CDR3 DNA reads TGTGCCAGCAGCTTGGACCCGTACCACCTGGCCCACACAGATACGCAGTATTTT. This encodes CASSLDPYHLAHTDTQYF.